This TCR beta chain came from a study of memory CD4+ T cells and cytomegalovirus serostatus. The sort gate was single viable CD3+CD4+CD8-CD45RO+ cells for memory CD4+ T cells. Serostatus was set by detecting CMV pp150, pp28, p38, p52 IgG. V shed 5 bases, J shed 1 base, and the junction held 5 bases outside the gene matches. This CDR3 region has 14 residues. From germline, CDR1 is SGHTA and CDR2 FQGNSA. Source study methods: Out-of-frame sequences were removed, leaving about 2.2 million distinct TCRbeta sequences. Some clones are missing from TCRdb's copy, which holds only in-frame ones; the method was immunoSEQ multiplex PCR. Clone size and V and J calls were adopted from that table, with D and trimming inferred from the DNA. The table has fewer than 35,000 clones, around 72% seen once; the top ten hold 0.68%.

The rearrangement links TRBV7-2 to TRBJ2-7; 7 positions match TRBD2. The sequenced sample was memory CD4+ T cells from blood. The TCR sequence derives from an adult in good health and CMV-seronegative. In DNA, the CDR3 is TGTGCCAGCAGCCCGGGCGGGGGTTCCTACGAGCAGTACTTC. Amino acid sequence: CASSPGGGSYEQYF.